A selection of T cell receptor beta chains follows, all from one sample in a study of PD-1 blockade in mismatch repair-deficient tumors. Measured with immunoSEQ multiplex PCR; TCRdb has only the in-frame clones, and not every one. The data contain some 15,000 clones, approximately 87% of them seen just once; the ten biggest clones take up around 1.6%. Sequenced material: PBMCs, taken approximately five months after starting pembrolizumab. The source is an adult with mismatch repair-deficient cancer. CDR3s include the opening cysteine and the closing phenylalanine or tryptophan.

>TRBV4-1|TRBJ2-5
CASSLIPGTGVEETQYF
>TRBV19|TRBJ1-5
CASSSRTGSGNQPQHF
>TRBV11-1|TRBJ2-7
CASTRDYTYEQYF
>TRBV27|TRBJ1-5
CASRQGSGTPNQPQHF
>TRBV7-2|TRBJ1-3
CASSFYRVENTIYF
>TRBV6-6|TRBJ1-1
CASNPGQAAEAFF
>TRBV5-6|TRBJ1-5
CASSLRTGGSQPQHF
>TRBV27|TRBJ1-2
CASSLSWGHRYGYTF
>TRBV7-7|TRBJ2-1
CASSHIAGKGGEQFF
>TRBV10-1|TRBJ2-7
CASSESQAGGPYEQYF
>TRBV9|TRBJ2-3
CASSLGSGGTDTQYF
>TRBV19|TRBJ2-1
CASTPGVAGASPYNEQFF
>TRBV5-1|TRBJ2-7
CASSTGQGGEQYF
>TRBV14|TRBJ2-3
CASSQALPTGYSTDTQYF
>TRBV15|TRBJ1-5
CATSRDQGNQPQHF
>TRBV29-1|TRBJ2-5
CSGGTVKETQYF
>TRBV27|TRBJ1-4
CASSPGTTINEKLFF
>TRBV7-2|TRBJ2-7
CASSLTGAGYSYEQYF
>TRBV14|TRBJ2-7
CASSLSGTGPLEQYF
>TRBV2|TRBJ1-4
CAINRGQGEKLFF
>TRBV19|TRBJ1-2
CASSIGTGGYGYTF
>TRBV28|TRBJ1-1
CASSLVLGTGLTEAFF
>TRBV4-1|TRBJ1-2
CASSRERGQGRYGYTF
>TRBV25-1|TRBJ1-1
CASSEYFMTGLAFF
>TRBV11-1|TRBJ1-3
CASSWDRASGNTIYF
>TRBV7-8|TRBJ1-2
CASSLVGGRGGYTF
>TRBV11-2|TRBJ1-2
CASSLVTGEEGYTF
>TRBV28|TRBJ2-7
CANERGSSYEQYF
>TRBV5-1|TRBJ2-5
CASSWLAGGPGETQYF
>TRBV28|TRBJ2-7
CASSSPGISYEQYF
>TRBV5-1|TRBJ2-7
CASSLYEQYF
>TRBV7-3|TRBJ2-1
CASSVAGWGNDEQFF
>TRBV28|TRBJ1-6
CASSLYQGALGNNSPLHF
>TRBV28|TRBJ2-5
CASSLAAHRQGMGEQYF
>TRBV6-6|TRBJ2-2
CASSHGQYWELFF
>TRBV28|TRBJ1-3
CASSLTGGSGNTIYF
>TRBV6-5|TRBJ2-1
CASSYSVGHNEQFF
>TRBV7-9|TRBJ2-1
CASTTGESSYNEQFF
>TRBV6-6|TRBJ1-2
CASSLRGEKGGYTF
>TRBV5-1|TRBJ1-1
CASSPTGLNTEAFF
>TRBV6-5|TRBJ2-2
CASRPVGDTGELFF
>TRBV15|TRBJ2-7
CATSTPEGNPNYEQYF
>TRBV28|TRBJ2-2
CASRTLWTSGRTGELFF
>TRBV5-1|TRBJ2-6
CASSPTGRPGANVLTF
>TRBV18|TRBJ2-3
CASSRALAVTDTQYF
>TRBV27|TRBJ2-5
CASRGASGERVTQYF
>TRBV5-1|TRBJ2-1
CASSLNGASYNEQFF
>TRBV5-1|TRBJ2-5
CASELQHRGPQETQYF
>TRBV4-2|TRBJ1-2
CASSQLGTGVGYTF
>TRBV7-9|TRBJ1-3
CASTNRGSGNTIYF
>TRBV27|TRBJ2-3
CASRMGLLGDTQYF
>TRBV19|TRBJ1-1
CASSLQGSRGTEAFF
>TRBV6-1|TRBJ2-3
CASSEFTTRRTRPDTQYF
>TRBV2|TRBJ2-7
CASSPTAGVNYEQYF
>TRBV4-1|TRBJ1-2
CASSQTLGTASEGYTF
>TRBV5-1|TRBJ2-5
CASSFKGAKETQYF
>TRBV6-6|TRBJ2-2
CASSPTGAGELFF
>TRBV30|TRBJ2-1
CAWSTDPGVLGYNEQFF